This is a list of T cell receptor beta chains from one sample in a study of a mutant IDH1 vaccine in newly diagnosed glioma. Data came from immunoSEQ multiplex PCR; TCRdb stores just in-frame clones and leaves some out. Of 30,000 or so clones in the sample, about 88% are singletons; the top ten hold around 5%. This material consisted of PBMCs, taken from a glioma patient treated with radiotherapy, temozolomide or both. These receptors all come from a woman aged 40 to 55 with glioma. CDR3s include the opening cysteine and the closing phenylalanine or tryptophan. Fields, in order: clone size, V gene, J gene, CDR3 protein. Clone sizes are given selectively: once, few, many, or a class where the clone is expanded.

clone size: .
V gene: TRBV5-1
J gene: TRBJ2-1
CDR3 protein: CASSGGDFRRRNEQFF

clone size: .
V gene: TRBV21-1
J gene: TRBJ2-3
CDR3 protein: CASSKTTALTDTQYF

clone size: .
V gene: TRBV19
J gene: TRBJ2-5
CDR3 protein: CASREGGPPPGETQYF

clone size: .
V gene: TRBV9
J gene: TRBJ1-2
CDR3 protein: CASSVARASDYGYTF

clone size: once
V gene: TRBV19
J gene: TRBJ2-7
CDR3 protein: CASSRLAGGTYEQYF

clone size: .
V gene: TRBV6-5
J gene: TRBJ1-6
CDR3 protein: CASSPGRYNSPLHF

clone size: once
V gene: TRBV28
J gene: TRBJ1-5
CDR3 protein: CASSLPPGAIRNNQPQHF

clone size: .
V gene: TRBV6-5
J gene: TRBJ2-5
CDR3 protein: CASSGHFQETQYF

clone size: .
V gene: TRBV5-4
J gene: TRBJ1-2
CDR3 protein: CASSLNTNYTF

clone size: .
V gene: TRBV29-1
J gene: TRBJ1-3
CDR3 protein: CSVAGPPGNTIYF

clone size: .
V gene: TRBV5-1
J gene: TRBJ2-2
CDR3 protein: CASSSRTSGRPELFF

clone size: once
V gene: TRBV4-2
J gene: TRBJ2-7
CDR3 protein: CASSQGQGASYEQYF

clone size: once
V gene: TRBV6-5
J gene: TRBJ1-2
CDR3 protein: CASRGTGAYGYTF

clone size: .
V gene: TRBV6-1
J gene: TRBJ1-5
CDR3 protein: CASSDRVYQPQHF

clone size: .
V gene: TRBV6-1
J gene: TRBJ2-5
CDR3 protein: CASSAGTSGRPTGETQYF

clone size: .
V gene: TRBV12-5
J gene: TRBJ1-4
CDR3 protein: CASGFWPSDRGPNEKLFF

clone size: .
V gene: TRBV28
J gene: TRBJ1-2
CDR3 protein: CASSFPQGKGYGYTF

clone size: .
V gene: TRBV19
J gene: TRBJ1-1
CDR3 protein: CASSLGRLNTEAFF

clone size: .
V gene: TRBV7-2
J gene: TRBJ2-7
CDR3 protein: CASSLGAGGQYEQYF

clone size: .
V gene: TRBV5-1
J gene: TRBJ1-5
CDR3 protein: CASSLDGPGQPQHF

clone size: .
V gene: TRBV6-5
J gene: TRBJ1-2
CDR3 protein: CASSYGTGGGYTF

clone size: .
V gene: TRBV5-4
J gene: TRBJ2-2
CDR3 protein: CASSSGQEPNTGELFF

clone size: .
V gene: TRBV19
J gene: TRBJ1-5
CDR3 protein: CASSREGNQPQHF

clone size: .
V gene: TRBV2
J gene: TRBJ2-3
CDR3 protein: CASSGSPPRTSGGTDTQYF

clone size: .
V gene: TRBV18
J gene: TRBJ1-1
CDR3 protein: CASSRTQTVSLNTEAFF

clone size: .
V gene: TRBV4-1
J gene: TRBJ2-7
CDR3 protein: CASSQSHDSSRSYEQYF

clone size: .
V gene: TRBV6-1
J gene: TRBJ1-2
CDR3 protein: CASSETAGPLGYTF

clone size: .
V gene: TRBV7-2
J gene: TRBJ1-5
CDR3 protein: CASSRVAGGDGNQPQHF

clone size: .
V gene: TRBV28
J gene: TRBJ1-2
CDR3 protein: CASRPGNYGYTF

clone size: .
V gene: TRBV2
J gene: TRBJ1-1
CDR3 protein: CASRGDRGKTEAFF

clone size: .
V gene: TRBV7-2
J gene: TRBJ1-4
CDR3 protein: CASSSTSTNEKLFF

clone size: .
V gene: TRBV7-9
J gene: TRBJ2-3
CDR3 protein: CASSLGAGTRSTDTQYF

clone size: .
V gene: TRBV6-5
J gene: TRBJ1-2
CDR3 protein: CASSPGTGNYGYTF

clone size: .
V gene: TRBV7-9
J gene: TRBJ1-3
CDR3 protein: CASSSGFSGNTIYF

clone size: .
V gene: TRBV6-1
J gene: TRBJ1-5
CDR3 protein: CASSEIAKPQHF

clone size: .
V gene: TRBV5-4
J gene: TRBJ2-2
CDR3 protein: CASSPAPGNTGELFF

clone size: .
V gene: TRBV7-2
J gene: TRBJ2-1
CDR3 protein: CASSARISYNEQFF

clone size: once
V gene: TRBV2
J gene: TRBJ2-3
CDR3 protein: CASEQSSTDTQYF

clone size: .
V gene: TRBV7-7
J gene: TRBJ1-4
CDR3 protein: CASSLGNRGAEKLFF

clone size: .
V gene: TRBV2
J gene: TRBJ1-5
CDR3 protein: CASTTGAGQPRHF

clone size: .
V gene: TRBV14
J gene: TRBJ1-2
CDR3 protein: CASSQGQGVYGYTF

clone size: .
V gene: TRBV6-5
J gene: TRBJ2-7
CDR3 protein: CASSYSSLGSYEQYF

clone size: .
V gene: TRBV7-2
J gene: TRBJ2-2
CDR3 protein: CASSVGGELFF

clone size: few
V gene: TRBV29-1
J gene: TRBJ2-2
CDR3 protein: CSVGLIKGGELFF

clone size: .
V gene: TRBV5-1
J gene: TRBJ2-7
CDR3 protein: CASSTGTTSYEQYF

clone size: .
V gene: TRBV6-6
J gene: TRBJ1-2
CDR3 protein: CASSYGTGGHGYTF

clone size: .
V gene: TRBV19
J gene: TRBJ1-1
CDR3 protein: CASSYRGRSDTEAFF

clone size: .
V gene: TRBV6-5
J gene: TRBJ2-2
CDR3 protein: CASSYLDRASTGELFF

clone size: once
V gene: TRBV2
J gene: TRBJ2-7
CDR3 protein: CASREGMGEQYF

clone size: .
V gene: TRBV7-2
J gene: TRBJ1-2
CDR3 protein: CASSLISGGEPAYGYTF

clone size: .
V gene: TRBV28
J gene: TRBJ1-2
CDR3 protein: CASSLYGDRYGYTF

clone size: .
V gene: TRBV18
J gene: TRBJ2-7
CDR3 protein: CASSQGASYEQYF

clone size: .
V gene: TRBV1
J gene: TRBJ2-1
CDR3 protein: CTIAGTSGPNEQFF

clone size: .
V gene: TRBV6-4
J gene: TRBJ2-7
CDR3 protein: CASSDGLLAGGLGEQYF

clone size: .
V gene: TRBV7-2
J gene: TRBJ2-7
CDR3 protein: CASSSQGGRQSYEQYF

clone size: .
V gene: TRBV6-1
J gene: TRBJ1-1
CDR3 protein: CASSVTGTGNTEAFF

clone size: .
V gene: TRBV4-2
J gene: TRBJ2-6
CDR3 protein: CASSQGGANVLTF

clone size: .
V gene: TRBV7-2
J gene: TRBJ2-7
CDR3 protein: CASSFQGSYEQYF